The clone carrying this T cell receptor beta chain came up a few times. Its antigen is not identified. TCRdb passed the reads through MiXCR, listing each CDR3 protein once. The sample contains fewer than 850,000 distinct CDR3 sequences, about 27% of which appear only once. The sample is drawn from a study of T cell repertoires in cytomegalovirus infection. General study points: Ex vivo, HLA-C-restricted CMV-specific TCR beta clonotypes prevailed over the rest of the response. The cumulative frequency of public TCR beta families distinguished individuals who carried CMV together with the relevant HLA.

The sequence was obtained from a human donor in good health (CMV status not recorded). Some clones in this sample may be carry-over from other donors' samples. The starting material was cultured CD8+ T cells from PBMCs, obtained from culture after CMV antigen stimulation.

The CDR3 is CASSRAGGGNEQFF. Here the CDR3 DNA reads TGTGCCAGCAGCAGAGCGGGGGGTGGAAATGAGCAGTTCTTC. V is TRBV11-3 and J is TRBJ2-1, with 9 nucleotides matching TRBD2. Germline CDR1 is SGHNT and CDR2 is YENEEA. CDR3 length equals 14 residues. Germline trimming cut 5 bases from V and 7 bases from J; bases unmatched to any gene: 6.